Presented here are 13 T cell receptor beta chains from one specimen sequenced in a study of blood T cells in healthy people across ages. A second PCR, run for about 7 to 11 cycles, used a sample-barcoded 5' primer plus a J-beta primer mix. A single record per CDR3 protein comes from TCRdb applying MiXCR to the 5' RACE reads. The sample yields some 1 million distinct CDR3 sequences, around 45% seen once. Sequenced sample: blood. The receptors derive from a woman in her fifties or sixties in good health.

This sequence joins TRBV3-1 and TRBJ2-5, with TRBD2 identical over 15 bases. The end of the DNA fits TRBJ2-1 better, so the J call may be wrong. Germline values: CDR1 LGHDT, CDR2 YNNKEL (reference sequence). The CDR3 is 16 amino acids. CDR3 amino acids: CASSLGGLAGGETQFF. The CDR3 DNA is TGTGCCAGCAGCCTGGGGGGACTAGCGGGAGGAGAGACCCAGTTCTTC.

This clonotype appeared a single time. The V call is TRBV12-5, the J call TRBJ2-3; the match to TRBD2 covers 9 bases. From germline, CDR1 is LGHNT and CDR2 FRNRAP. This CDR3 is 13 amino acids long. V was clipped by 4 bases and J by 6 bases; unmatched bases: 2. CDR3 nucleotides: TGTGCTAGTGGTTCAAGCGGGAGGGATACGCAGTATTTT. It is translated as CASGSSGRDTQYF.

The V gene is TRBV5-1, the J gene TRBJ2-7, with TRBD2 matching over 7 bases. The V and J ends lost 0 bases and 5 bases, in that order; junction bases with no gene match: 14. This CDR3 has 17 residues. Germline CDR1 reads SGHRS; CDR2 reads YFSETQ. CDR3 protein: CASSLGLAVGLSHEQYF. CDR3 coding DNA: TGCGCCAGCAGCTTGGGGCTAGCGGTGGGACTATCCCACGAGCAGTACTTC. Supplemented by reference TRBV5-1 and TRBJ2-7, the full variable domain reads KAGVTQTPRYLIKTRGQQVTLSCSPISGHRSVSWYQQTPGQGLQFLFEYFSETQRNKGNFPGRFSGRQFSNSRSEMNVSTLELGDSALYLCASSLGLAVGLSHEQYFGPGTRLTVT.

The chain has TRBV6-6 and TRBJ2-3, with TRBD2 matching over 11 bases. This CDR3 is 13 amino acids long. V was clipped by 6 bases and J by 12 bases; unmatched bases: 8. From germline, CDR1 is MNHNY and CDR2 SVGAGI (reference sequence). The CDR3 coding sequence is TGTGCCAGCAGCCCAGGGACTAGCGGAGTTCAGTATTTT. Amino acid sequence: CASSPGTSGVQYF.

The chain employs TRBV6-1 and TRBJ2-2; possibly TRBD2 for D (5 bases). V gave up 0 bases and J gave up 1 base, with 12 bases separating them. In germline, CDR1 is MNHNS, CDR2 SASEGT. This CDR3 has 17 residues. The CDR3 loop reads CASSEARVRRNTGELFF. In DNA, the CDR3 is TGTGCCAGCAGTGAAGCGCGGGTCCGCCGGAACACCGGGGAGCTGTTTTTT.

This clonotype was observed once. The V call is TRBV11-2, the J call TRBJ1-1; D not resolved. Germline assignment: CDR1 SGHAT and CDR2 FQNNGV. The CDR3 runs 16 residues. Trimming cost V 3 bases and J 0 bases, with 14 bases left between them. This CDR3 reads CASSLMGGTLNTEAFF. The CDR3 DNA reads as TGTGCCAGCAGCTTGATGGGCGGAACTTTGAACACTGAAGCTTTCTTT.

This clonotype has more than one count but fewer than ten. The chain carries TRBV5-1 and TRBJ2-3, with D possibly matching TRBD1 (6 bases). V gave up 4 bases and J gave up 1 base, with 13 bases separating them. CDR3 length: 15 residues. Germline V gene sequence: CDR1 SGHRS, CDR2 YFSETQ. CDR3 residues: CASSLRTDRTDTQYF. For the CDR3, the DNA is TGCGCCAGCAGCCTCCGGACAGACCGCACAGATACGCAGTATTTT.

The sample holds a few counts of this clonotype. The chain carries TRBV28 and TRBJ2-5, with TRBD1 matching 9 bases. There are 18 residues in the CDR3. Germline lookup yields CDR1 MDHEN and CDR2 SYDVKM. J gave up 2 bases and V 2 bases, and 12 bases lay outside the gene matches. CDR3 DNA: TGTGCCAGCAGTTTAATTGGGGCGGGACAGGGTAAACAAGAGACCCAGTACTTC. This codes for CASSLIGAGQGKQETQYF.

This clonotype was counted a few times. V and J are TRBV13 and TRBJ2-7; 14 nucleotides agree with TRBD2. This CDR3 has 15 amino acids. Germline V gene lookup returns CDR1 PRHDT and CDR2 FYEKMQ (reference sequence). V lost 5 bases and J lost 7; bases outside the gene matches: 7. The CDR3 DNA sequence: TGTGCCAGCAGCCCAGAGGGACTAGCGGGAGTTGAGCAGTACTTC. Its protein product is CASSPEGLAGVEQYF.

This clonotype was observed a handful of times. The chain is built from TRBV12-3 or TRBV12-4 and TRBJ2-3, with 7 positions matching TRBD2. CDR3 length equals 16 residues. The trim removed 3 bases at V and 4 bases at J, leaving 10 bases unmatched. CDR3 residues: CASSLKLASSADTQYF. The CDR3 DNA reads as TGTGCCAGCAGTTTGAAACTAGCGTCGAGCGCAGATACGCAGTATTTT.

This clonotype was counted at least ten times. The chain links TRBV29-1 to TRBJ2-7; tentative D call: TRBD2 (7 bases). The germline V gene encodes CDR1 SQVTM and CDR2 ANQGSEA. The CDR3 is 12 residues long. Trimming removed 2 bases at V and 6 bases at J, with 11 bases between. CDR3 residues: CSVETGGTEQYF. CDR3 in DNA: TGCAGCGTTGAAACGGGGGGCACCGAGCAGTACTTC.

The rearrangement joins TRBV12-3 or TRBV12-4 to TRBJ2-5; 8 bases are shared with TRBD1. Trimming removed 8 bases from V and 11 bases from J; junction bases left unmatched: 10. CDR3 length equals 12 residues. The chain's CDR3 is CASGLGQGWQYF. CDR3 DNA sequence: TGTGCCAGCGGCCTCGGACAGGGTTGGCAGTACTTC.

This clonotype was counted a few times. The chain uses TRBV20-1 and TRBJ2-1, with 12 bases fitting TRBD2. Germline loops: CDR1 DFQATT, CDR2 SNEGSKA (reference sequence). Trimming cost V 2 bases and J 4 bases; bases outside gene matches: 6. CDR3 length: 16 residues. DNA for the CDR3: TGCAGTGCTAGAAGAGCCGGGACTAGCGGGTACAATGAGCAGTTCTTC. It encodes CSARRAGTSGYNEQFF.